Presented here are 24 T cell receptor beta chains from one specimen sequenced in a study of T-cell memory formation after mild COVID-19. TCRdb re-analysed the 5' RACE reads in MiXCR, keeping a single row per CDR3 protein. The data show under 50,000 distinct CDR3 sequences, roughly a quarter seen once. The sequencing input was PBMCs or a T cell subset sorted from them (not recorded which). These receptors originate from a man aged 18 to 30 who had mild COVID-19 (a few samples of this study predate the infection). Cell type and time point are not known.

The rearrangement uses TRBV4-3 and TRBJ2-7; tentative D call: TRBD2 (5 bases). The CDR3 totals 17 residues. Germline V lookup: CDR1 LGHNA, CDR2 YSLEER. Trimming cost V 4 bases and J 1 base, with 20 bases left between them. CDR3: CASSPTVGEFGSYEQYF. CDR3 DNA sequence: TGCGCCAGCAGCCCCACGGTCGGGGAATTCGGATCCTACGAGCAGTACTTC.

This clonotype has only a few counts. The chain uses TRBV15 and TRBJ2-3; 9 nucleotides line up with TRBD2. The CDR3 contains 15 residues. V shed 5 bases, J shed 2 bases, and the junction held 5 bases outside the gene matches. Germline CDR1 is LNHNV and CDR2 is YYDKDF (reference sequence). The CDR3: CATSPSSGDTDTQYF. The CDR3 DNA sequence: TGTGCCACCAGCCCCTCTAGCGGGGACACAGATACGCAGTATTTT.

This clonotype has a count of ten or more. This sequence joins TRBV4-2 and TRBJ2-2, with D hard to call. Germline CDR1 and CDR2: LGHNA and YNFKEQ. The CDR3 consists of 15 residues. V was shortened by 3 bases and J by 4 bases, with 12 bases between the two germline ends. In DNA, the CDR3 is TGTGCCAGCAGCCAGGCGGTTTCGGGCACCGGGGAGCTGTTTTTT. This codes for CASSQAVSGTGELFF.

Only a few counts were recorded for this clonotype. This rearrangement joins TRBV9 to TRBJ2-5; 9 bases agree with TRBD2. This CDR3 has 15 residues. The trim removed 4 bases at V and 3 bases at J, leaving 7 bases unmatched. Germline lookup yields CDR1 SGDLS and CDR2 YYNGEE. CDR3 in DNA: TGTGCCAGCAGCCCACCGGTAGCGGGGGAAGAGACCCAGTACTTC. Translating it yields CASSPPVAGEETQYF.

The genes are TRBV6-1 and TRBJ1-1; 9 nucleotides align to TRBD1. The CDR3 is made up of 13 amino acids. CDR1 and CDR2 (germline): MNHNS, SASEGT. The trim removed 6 bases at V and 5 bases at J, leaving 4 bases unmatched. The CDR3 nucleotides read TGTGCCAGCAGAGTACAGGGGGCGACTGAAGCTTTCTTT. This translates into CASRVQGATEAFF.

The chain has TRBV7-8 and TRBJ2-1; 12 bases map to TRBD2. Trimming took 5 bases from V and 9 from J; bases not matched to a gene: 8. The germline V gene has CDR1 SGHVS and CDR2 FQNEAQ. The CDR3 consists of 15 residues. Here the CDR3 reads CASSVSSGGASEQFF. The CDR3 nucleotides read TGTGCCAGCAGCGTGTCTAGCGGGGGGGCGAGTGAGCAGTTCTTC.

The rearrangement uses TRBV7-2 and TRBJ1-2; 9 bases match TRBD1. The V gene's germline CDR1 is SGHTA and CDR2 FQGNSA. The ends lost 2 bases at V and 8 bases at J; junction bases unmatched: 9. The CDR3 totals 15 residues. The CDR3 spells CASSLYDTGGDGYTF. Written as DNA, the CDR3 is TGTGCCAGCAGCTTATACGACACAGGGGGCGACGGCTACACCTTC.

The chain carries TRBV7-9 and TRBJ2-6; TRBD2 agrees at 14 bases. V shed 4 bases and J 0 bases; nucleotides not matched to a gene: 8. The CDR3 is 20 residues long. Germline V gene sequence: CDR1 SEHNR, CDR2 FQNEAQ (reference sequence). The CDR3 loop reads CASSYSGTSGGISGANVLTF. The CDR3 coding sequence is TGTGCCAGCAGCTACTCAGGGACTAGCGGGGGAATCTCTGGGGCCAACGTCCTGACTTTC. The full variable domain, completed using reference TRBV7-9 and TRBJ2-6, is DTGVSQNPRHKITKRGQNVTFRCDPISEHNRLYWYRQTLGQGPEFLTYFQNEAQLEKSRLLSDRFSAERPKGSFSTLEIQRTEQGDSAMYLCASSYSGTSGGISGANVLTFGAGSRLTVL.

This clonotype was seen ten or more times. J is TRBJ2-5 and V is TRBV19, with 9 bases fitting TRBD1. With 2 bases clipped from V and 4 bases from J, the junction kept 2 bases outside the gene matches. CDR1 and CDR2 from the germline V gene are LNHDA and SQIVND (reference sequence). This CDR3 is 14 amino acids long. The CDR3 sequence: CASSITGGGETQYF. As DNA, the CDR3 is TGTGCCAGTAGTATAACAGGGGGCGGAGAGACCCAGTACTTC. Full variable domain (remainder filled in from reference TRBV19 and TRBJ2-5): DGGITQSPKYLFRKEGQNVTLSCEQNLNHDAMYWYRQDPGQGLRLIYYSQIVNDFQKGDIAEGYSVSREKKESFPLTVTSAQKNPTAFYLCASSITGGGETQYFGPGTRLLVL.

This clonotype was found a few times. The chain employs TRBV21-1 and TRBJ2-7. TRBV21-1 is labeled a pseudogene. The length of the CDR3 is 16 residues. As DNA, the CDR3 is TGTGCCAGCAGCAAAGACAGCCGGTCAAGCTCCTACGAGCAGTACGTC. Its protein is CASSKDSRSSSYEQYV.

This clonotype was seen only a few times. The chain joins TRBV20-1 to TRBJ1-5; TRBD1 matches at 7 bases. The CDR3 length is 16 residues. Germline values: CDR1 DFQATT, CDR2 SNEGSKA (reference sequence). J was trimmed by 0 bases and V by 1 base; bases with no gene match: 6. Here the CDR3 reads CSARGRTGLSNQPQHF. The CDR3, as DNA: TGCAGTGCTAGAGGGCGGACAGGTCTTAGCAATCAGCCCCAGCATTTT.

This sequence joins TRBV7-3 and TRBJ2-3; a weak D match, TRBD2 (5 bases). Trimming shortened V by 1 base and J by 6 bases, and 14 bases separated the two germline ends. CDR1 and CDR2 (germline): SGHTA, FQGTGA. The CDR3 totals 15 residues. In DNA form, the CDR3 reads TGTGCCAGCAGCTTAATGGGCGGGCTGTTGGATACGCAGTATTTT. Translated, it gives CASSLMGGLLDTQYF.

The chain couples TRBV6-6 to TRBJ1-2; D gene unclear. Per the germline V gene, CDR1 is MNHNY and CDR2 is SVGAGI (reference sequence). Between the trimmed V and J ends, which lost 2 bases and 6 bases, there was a span of 16 bases. CDR3 length: 15 amino acids. CDR3 region: CASSYEELARDGYTF. CDR3 bases: TGTGCCAGCAGTTACGAAGAGCTGGCCCGGGATGGCTACACCTTC.

The chain employs TRBV4-1 and TRBJ1-2; 8 bases fit TRBD1. Per the germline V gene, CDR1 is MGHRA and CDR2 is YSYEKL. The trim removed 1 base at V and 1 base at J, leaving 2 bases unmatched. The CDR3 has 15 residues. DNA of the CDR3: TGCGCCAGCAGCCAAGGACAGGGGTTTAACTATGGCTACACCTTC. Translation gives CASSQGQGFNYGYTF.

This clonotype is labeled large. This chain connects TRBV7-8 to TRBJ2-2, with D hard to call. CDR1 and CDR2 from the germline V gene are SGHVS and FQNEAQ. Trimming shortened V by 5 bases and J by 0 bases, and 7 bases separated the two germline ends. There are 14 residues in the CDR3. CDR3 DNA: TGTGCCAGCAGCGCAGTCGCGAACACCGGGGAGCTGTTTTTT. Its protein product is CASSAVANTGELFF. The whole variable domain, filled in from reference TRBV7-8 and TRBJ2-2, reads GAGVSQSPRYKVAKRGQDVALRCDPISGHVSLFWYQQALGQGPEFLTYFQNEAQLDKSGLPSDRFFAERPEGSVSTLKIQRTQQEDSAVYLCASSAVANTGELFFGEGSRLTVL.

V gene TRBV5-5 combines with J gene TRBJ1-3; D unclear. Germline V lookup: CDR1 SGHKS, CDR2 YYEKEE (reference sequence). V lost 4 bases, J lost 2 bases, and 7 bases lay in between. This CDR3 region has 13 residues. The CDR3 loop reads CASSPFTGNTIYF. The CDR3 bases are TGTGCCAGCAGCCCCTTTACTGGAAACACCATATATTTT.

The chain carries TRBV15 and TRBJ1-5; no firm D call. Trimming left V 1 base short and J 1 base short, with 8 bases between. The CDR3 extends over 15 amino acids. CDR1 and CDR2 from the germline V gene are LNHNV and YYDKDF (reference sequence). The chain's CDR3 is CATSRGPGSNQPQHF. The CDR3 DNA is TGTGCCACCAGCAGAGGCCCGGGAAGCAATCAGCCCCAGCATTTT.

This CDR3 is CASSLHGSYEQYF. In nucleotides, the CDR3 is TGTGCCAGCAGCTTACACGGGTCCTACGAGCAGTACTTC. The chain uses TRBV5-5 and TRBJ2-7, with D hard to call. CDR3 size: 13 residues. V was clipped by 2 bases and J by 1 base, with 7 bases between them. Germline assignment: CDR1 SGHKS and CDR2 YYEKEE (reference sequence).

V is TRBV7-6 and J is TRBJ2-3, with D possibly called TRBD1 or TRBD2 (6 bases each). Germline-derived CDR1 and CDR2 are SGHVS and FNYEAQ. Trimming shortened V by 0 bases and J by 4 bases, and 8 bases separated the two germline ends. The CDR3 has 14 residues. The CDR3 protein is CASSLAGGADTQYF. The CDR3 DNA follows: TGTGCCAGCAGCTTAGCCGGGGGCGCAGATACGCAGTATTTT.

V gene TRBV5-1 combines with J gene TRBJ1-2; the match to TRBD1 covers 8 bases. This CDR3 comprises 14 residues. V was pared by 5 bases and J by 3 bases, with 6 bases of the junction left unmatched. Germline CDR1 and CDR2: SGHRS and YFSETQ. This CDR3 reads CASRATGEDYGYTF. CDR3 nucleotides: TGCGCCAGCAGGGCGACAGGGGAGGACTATGGCTACACCTTC.

This chain uses TRBV7-7 with TRBJ2-2; D is unresolved. Germline V lookup: CDR1 SSHAT, CDR2 FNYEAQ (reference sequence). Trimming took 5 bases from V and 6 from J, leaving 16 bases between them. The CDR3 runs to 15 residues. The CDR3 loop reads CASSPFTLLPGELFF. In nucleotides, the CDR3 is TGTGCCAGCAGCCCATTTACACTCCTCCCCGGGGAGCTGTTTTTT.

The chain has TRBV4-3 and TRBJ2-7; D uncertain. CDR1 is LGHNA and CDR2 is YSLEER in the germline V gene. This CDR3 is built from 13 residues. V lost 0 bases and J lost 4, with 7 bases in between. This CDR3 reads CASSQDPEYEQYF. The DNA of the CDR3 is TGCGCCAGCAGCCAAGATCCCGAGTACGAGCAGTACTTC.

This clonotype appeared a few times. This chain connects TRBV6-6 to TRBJ2-7, with D maybe TRBD1 (6 bases). With 0 bases removed from V and 2 bases from J, the gap between germline ends came to 8 bases. Looked up from germline, CDR1 is MNHNY and CDR2 is SVGAGI (reference sequence). This CDR3 contains 14 residues. CDR3 nucleotides: TGTGCCAGCAGTTACTCAGGACAGACCTACGAGCAGTACTTC. It translates to CASSYSGQTYEQYF.

This clonotype turned up a few times. The genes are TRBV15 and TRBJ2-3; possibly TRBD1 for D (6 bases). The length of the CDR3 is 13 residues. Trimming removed 5 bases at V and 2 bases at J, with 8 bases between. Germline V gene sequence: CDR1 LNHNV, CDR2 YYDKDF (reference sequence). CDR3 nucleotide sequence: TGTGCCACCAGCGGACAGACCACAGATACGCAGTATTTT. The encoded protein is CATSGQTTDTQYF.